This note documents a single T cell receptor (delta chain) sequence. Antigen: not known. Trimming cost V 0 bases and J 0 bases; bases outside gene matches: 26. The CDR3 is made up of 24 amino acids. Germline loops: CDR1 TSWWSYY, CDR2 QGS. The data derive from a study of Vδ1+ human thymocytes. The study, taken as a whole, reports: Unlike peripheral blood Vdelta1+ controls, thymic delta-chain sequences included about 20% Vdelta2 and few Vdelta3. Highly polyclonal TRG and TRD repertoires with Gaussian CDR3 length distributions appeared in thymus.

The template was reverse-transcribed extracted RNA. CDR3 amplicons came from multiplex PCR with pooled V-gene forward and constant-region reverse primers. TCRdb redid the clone calls on the multiplex PCR reads with CATT. This sample carries roughly 25,000 delta-chain clones, about 29% of them seen once, and the ten largest clones take around 1.5%. The chain has TRDV1 and TRDJ1; 9 nucleotides line up with TRDD3. Sequenced input: Vdelta1+ gamma-delta thymocytes from the thymus. The subset was: FACS-sorted CD3+ TCRalphabeta- TCRVdelta1+ TCRVdelta2- thymocytes. The TCR originated in a boy in the first two years of life who had congenital heart surgery. CDR3 residues: CALGELPTVYWGTTALSYTDKLIF. CDR3 nucleotides: TGTGCTCTTGGGGAACTTCCTACCGTATACTGGGGGACTACCGCTCTTTCGTACACCGATAAACTCATCTTT.